The 21 T cell receptor beta chains below were found in one sample sequenced in a study of long-term antiretroviral therapy in people with HIV. Sequencing relied on immunoSEQ assay v3.0, run at survey level. TCRdb's copy holds only in-frame clones and misses some; the assay was immunoSEQ multiplex PCR. The sample carries about 50,000 clones, about 88% recorded once. The material was unsorted PBMCs, obtained 0.8 years after starting antiretroviral therapy. Source of these receptors: a woman aged 18-30 years with HIV.

This chain uses TRBV2 with TRBJ2-1; TRBD2 matches at 12 bases. J lost 13 bases, V lost 6 bases, and 7 bases had no gene match. Germline V gene lookup returns CDR1 SNHLY and CDR2 FYNNEI. The CDR3 is 13 amino acids. In DNA, the CDR3 is TGTGCCAGCAGCTATGGACTAGCGGGATACCAGTTCTTC. Its translation is CASSYGLAGYQFF.

This clone came up a few times. This chain joins TRBV19 and TRBJ1-3; D might be TRBD1 (5 bases). The V end was cut by 4 bases, the J end by 1 base, with 8 bases between. This CDR3 region has 14 residues. The V gene's germline CDR1 is LNHDA and CDR2 SQIVND (reference sequence). Here the CDR3 DNA reads TGTGCCAGTAGTACGACAGCATCTGGAAACACCATATATTTT. Translation gives CASSTTASGNTIYF.

This chain uses TRBV5-5 with TRBJ2-3; D unclear. Between the trimmed V and J ends, which lost 0 bases and 6 bases, there was a span of 11 bases. CDR3 size: 14 residues. Germline V gene sequence: CDR1 SGHKS, CDR2 YYEKEE (reference sequence). The CDR3 loop reads CASSLVRSEDTQYF. DNA for the CDR3: TGTGCCAGCAGCTTGGTCCGATCCGAGGATACGCAGTATTTT.

This sequence joins TRBV28 and TRBJ2-5; TRBD1 aligns across 9 bases. The CDR3 runs to 15 residues. The V gene end was trimmed by 4 bases and the J gene end by 4 bases; junction bases not matched to a gene: 7. Per germline, CDR1 MDHEN and CDR2 SYDVKM. The CDR3 nucleotides read TGTGCCAGCAGTTGGGAGACAGGGGGTTTAGAGACCCAGTACTTC. The encoded protein is CASSWETGGLETQYF.

This sequence joins TRBV18 and TRBJ2-3; 7 nucleotides align to TRBD2. Germline CDR1 KGHSH, CDR2 LQKENI. This CDR3 comprises 16 residues. V shed 6 bases, J shed 7 bases, and the junction held 16 bases outside the gene matches. CDR3 in amino acids: CASSPSIGLGAHTQYF. CDR3 DNA: TGTGCCAGCTCCCCGAGTATCGGACTAGGGGCCCATACGCAGTATTTT.

The rearrangement joins TRBV27 to TRBJ2-5, with D maybe TRBD1 (6 bases). Germline V gene sequence: CDR1 MNHEY, CDR2 SMNVEV (reference sequence). V shed 6 bases and J shed 4 bases, with 12 bases lying between them. The CDR3 has 13 residues. The CDR3 loop is CASSLQGPETQYF. CDR3 nucleotides: TGTGCCAGCAGCTTACAGGGACCAGAGACCCAGTACTTC.

The chain links TRBV7-6 to TRBJ2-7; 10 bases align to TRBD2. V was clipped by 1 base and J by 0 bases; unmatched bases: 3. This CDR3 has 16 amino acids. The germline V gene encodes CDR1 SGHVS and CDR2 FNYEAQ. DNA for the CDR3: TGTGCCAGCAGCTTAGGTCTAGCGGGAGACTCCTACGAGCAGTACTTC. Protein product: CASSLGLAGDSYEQYF.

The rearrangement joins TRBV2 to TRBJ2-1, with D possibly being TRBD2 (7 bases). This CDR3 contains 15 residues. The ends were cut back, 7 bases at V and 7 bases at J, with 20 bases in the middle. Germline V gene data show CDR1 as SNHLY and CDR2 as FYNNEI. CDR3 in DNA: TGTGCCAGCACCGCGCGGGGGTTCAGGGGAAATGAGCAGTTCTTC. This translates into CASTARGFRGNEQFF.

The chain carries TRBV9 and TRBJ2-3; maybe TRBD2 (6 bases). The CDR3 is made up of 16 amino acids. V lost 0 bases to trimming and J lost 0 bases, with 11 bases between them. Germline CDR1 is SGDLS and CDR2 is YYNGEE. The CDR3 nucleotides read TGTGCCAGCAGCGTAGCCACTAGCCTTAGCACAGATACGCAGTATTTT. It specifies CASSVATSLSTDTQYF.

The chain links TRBV6-5 to TRBJ2-1; no clear D gene. This CDR3 contains 14 residues. From germline, CDR1 is MNHEY and CDR2 SVGAGI. V was shortened by 5 bases and J by 4 bases, with 12 bases between the two germline ends. In nucleotides, the CDR3 is TGTGCCAGCAGTGCCTCGAGTTTGTACAATGAGCAGTTCTTC. It encodes CASSASSLYNEQFF.

CDR3 region: CASSLVGGQWDEQYF. CDR3 nucleotide sequence: TGTGCCAGCAGCTTAGTTGGGGGACAGTGGGACGAGCAGTACTTC. The chain links TRBV7-9 to TRBJ2-7; TRBD1 matches 7 bases. Looked up from germline, CDR1 is SEHNR and CDR2 is FQNEAQ (reference sequence). This CDR3 has 15 residues. The J segment lost 5 bases and the V segment lost 1 base, leaving 8 bases of the junction unmatched.

V and J are TRBV7-2 and TRBJ2-1; D is possibly TRBD2 (5 bases). The CDR3 spans 14 residues. CDR1 SGHTA and CDR2 FQGNSA come from the germline V gene. The V and J ends lost 1 base and 9 bases respectively, with 13 bases between them. CDR3 nucleotide sequence: TGTGCCAGCAGCTTAGGGTTAAGGGAGAGTGAGCAGTTCTTC. It encodes CASSLGLRESEQFF.

This rearrangement joins TRBV7-8 to TRBJ2-7; 12 nucleotides align to TRBD2. V shed 0 bases, J shed 6 bases, and the junction held 3 bases outside the gene matches. This CDR3 contains 15 residues. Germline V gene sequence: CDR1 SGHVS, CDR2 FQNEAQ. CDR3 region: CASSLALAGGSEQYF. CDR3 sequence (DNA): TGTGCCAGCAGCTTAGCCCTAGCGGGAGGGAGCGAGCAGTACTTC.

In this sample, this clone turned up once. The V call is TRBV7-9, the J call TRBJ1-1, with D possibly TRBD1 on 6 matching bases. V dropped 5 bases and J dropped 1 base, with 17 bases sitting between them. The CDR3 is 16 amino acids. Looked up from germline, CDR1 is SEHNR and CDR2 is FQNEAQ (reference sequence). CDR3 coding DNA: TGTGCCAGCAGCCTTGGGGCAGGGGAACCGAACACTGAAGCTTTCTTT. This gives the protein CASSLGAGEPNTEAFF.

The rearrangement links TRBV4-3 to TRBJ2-3, with TRBD2 matching over 11 bases. Looked up from germline, CDR1 is LGHNA and CDR2 is YSLEER. The CDR3 runs to 17 residues. The trim removed 3 bases at V and 3 bases at J, leaving 8 bases unmatched. CDR3 bases: TGCGCCAGCAGCCACATAACACCTAGCGGGGGGACAGATACGCAGTATTTT. This sequence encodes CASSHITPSGGTDTQYF.

This clone was observed a single time. The V call is TRBV9, the J call TRBJ2-1; D is uncertain. CDR3 length equals 14 residues. Germline lookup yields CDR1 SGDLS and CDR2 YYNGEE. The ends were cut back, 3 bases at V and 5 bases at J, with 12 bases in the middle. CDR3 loop: CASSAETWDNEQFF. CDR3 DNA: TGTGCCAGCAGCGCAGAGACGTGGGACAATGAGCAGTTCTTC.

The CDR3: CASSLRGPGEKLFF. CDR3 DNA: TGTGCCAGCAGCTTAAGAGGGCCGGGTGAAAAACTGTTTTTT. V usage is TRBV7-2 and J usage is TRBJ1-4; no clear D. The germline gives CDR1 SGHTA, CDR2 FQGNSA. The CDR3 contains 14 residues. The germline V and J ends were trimmed by 2 bases and 7 bases, with 11 bases remaining between them.

The chain carries TRBV7-9 and TRBJ1-3; D not resolved. Per germline, CDR1 SEHNR and CDR2 FQNEAQ (reference sequence). This CDR3 has 14 amino acids. V lost 2 bases and J lost 2, with 7 bases in between. Here the CDR3 reads CASSLLSAGNTIYF. The CDR3 DNA reads as TGTGCCAGCAGCTTATTAAGTGCTGGAAACACCATATATTTT. The full variable domain, with the rest looked up from reference TRBV7-9 and TRBJ1-3, is DTGVSQNPRHKITKRGQNVTFRCDPISEHNRLYWYRQTLGQGPEFLTYFQNEAQLEKSRLLSDRFSAERPKGSFSTLEIQRTEQGDSAMYLCASSLLSAGNTIYFGEGSWLTVV.

The rearrangement joins TRBV6-5 to TRBJ2-5; 10 bases match TRBD1. Germline assignment: CDR1 MNHEY and CDR2 SVGAGI. This CDR3 comprises 14 residues. V shed 8 bases, J shed 0 bases, and the junction held 3 bases outside the gene matches. The CDR3: CASFGQGDQETQYF. The CDR3 DNA reads TGTGCCAGCTTTGGACAGGGGGACCAAGAGACCCAGTACTTC.

This chain connects TRBV6-4 to TRBJ2-2; 9 nucleotides line up with TRBD2. The germline V gene has CDR1 MRHNA and CDR2 SNTAGT. V shed 3 bases, J shed 2 bases, and the junction held 1 base outside the gene matches. This CDR3 spans 15 amino acids. The CDR3 loop is CASSELAGNTGELFF. The CDR3 DNA reads TGTGCCAGCAGTGAACTAGCGGGTAACACCGGGGAGCTGTTTTTT.

This sequence joins TRBV27 and TRBJ2-7; D gene ambiguous. CDR1 is MNHEY, CDR2 SMNVEV, per germline (reference sequence). V lost 6 bases to trimming and J lost 3 bases, with 9 bases between them. CDR3 length equals 12 residues. For the CDR3, the DNA is TGTGCCAGCAGCCCGGGCAACTACGAGCAGTACTTC. Translation: CASSPGNYEQYF.